One sample yielded the 7 T cell receptor beta chains listed below, sequenced in a study of blood T cell repertoires in COVID-19. Here immunoSEQ multiplex PCR was the method, and the copy in TCRdb shows in-frame clones only, minus some. The sample contains about 16,000 clones, 85% to 90% of which appear only once. Sequencing was performed on peripheral blood. Source of these receptors: a woman aged 80 or over with COVID-19, enrolled during active disease.

DNA of the CDR3: TGTGCCAGCAGCCCCTCGGCGGTAGGGGCTGAAGCTTTCTTT. The encoded protein is CASSPSAVGAEAFF. This chain uses TRBV7-9 with TRBJ1-1, with a weak D call TRBD1 (5 bases). CDR3 length: 14 amino acids. CDR1 is SEHNR, CDR2 FQNEAQ, per germline (reference sequence). With 5 bases removed from V and 6 bases from J, the gap between germline ends came to 16 bases.

This chain links TRBV19 with TRBJ1-1; tentatively, D is TRBD1 (6 bases). The CDR3 is 15 residues long. V was clipped by 6 bases and J by 0 bases, with 14 bases between them. CDR1 and CDR2 (germline): LNHDA, SQIVND (reference sequence). CDR3 sequence: CASRDQGTLNTEAFF. The CDR3 DNA is TGTGCCAGTAGGGACCAAGGGACACTGAACACTGAAGCTTTCTTT.

This chain uses TRBV6-5 with TRBJ2-4, with 8 bases identical to TRBD1. Looked up from germline, CDR1 is MNHEY and CDR2 is SVGAGI. V gave up 10 bases and J gave up 1 base; unmatched junction bases: 9. CDR3 length: 15 residues. The CDR3 DNA reads TGTGCCACCCTTACGAACAGGGGGGCCAAAAACATTCAGTACTTC. It is translated as CATLTNRGAKNIQYF.

The V and J genes are TRBV28 and TRBJ2-1; D might be TRBD2 (5 bases). CDR1 and CDR2 (germline): MDHEN, SYDVKM. The CDR3 has 15 amino acids. V lost 2 bases, J lost 15 bases, and 23 bases lay in between. The CDR3 loop is CASSLGSLASVPGFF. CDR3 sequence (DNA): TGTGCCAGCAGTTTAGGTTCGCTAGCATCTGTCCCTGGGTTCTTC.

The V call is TRBV11-3, the J call TRBJ2-1; 10 nucleotides align to TRBD2. The CDR3 contains 15 residues. Germline V lookup: CDR1 SGHNT, CDR2 YENEEA. V was pared by 5 bases and J by 5 bases, with 6 bases of the junction left unmatched. The CDR3 region has the DNA TGTGCCAGCAGCATCCTAGCGGGGGCTAACAATGAGCAGTTCTTC. As protein: CASSILAGANNEQFF.

This chain connects TRBV2 to TRBJ1-5, with a tentative D call TRBD1 (6 bases). The CDR3 runs 15 residues. Per the germline V gene, CDR1 is SNHLY and CDR2 is FYNNEI. The V gene lost 4 bases and the J gene lost 0 bases, with 10 bases spanning the gap. CDR3 nucleotide sequence: TGTGCCAGCAGTGGGGGGCAGGTTAGCAATCAGCCCCAGCATTTT. Translating gives CASSGGQVSNQPQHF.

This clone appeared once. This chain's CDR3 is CASSYETGGLDTEAFF. CDR3 sequence (DNA): TGTGCCAGCAGTTACGAGACAGGGGGTCTGGACACTGAAGCTTTCTTT. V and J are TRBV6-2 or TRBV6-3 and TRBJ1-1, with 9 bases lining up with TRBD1. Trimming took 2 bases from V and 3 from J; bases not matched to a gene: 7. Germline values: CDR1 MNHEY, CDR2 SVGEGT. CDR3 length: 16 amino acids.